The present entry profiles one TCR beta chain with its context. In the original analysis: Estimation of nucleated cell counts relied on the amplification of reference gene primers. Profiled with immunoSEQ multiplex PCR; TCRdb holds only in-frame clones, not every one. The V and J calls and the clone size are those of that table, but D and trimming were determined from the DNA. Of 100,000 to 120,000 clones in the sample, approximately 76% were seen once. The data were obtained in a study of blood T cell repertoires in COVID-19. Study background: Researchers got acute and convalescent COVID-19 samples from the United States, Italy and Spain. The analysed material was cDNA or gDNA that came from T cells, B-cell-depleted T cells, or PBMCs.

The germline CDR1 and CDR2 sequences are SNHLY and FYNNEI. The CDR3 contains 17 residues. Trimming shortened V by 0 bases and J by 7 bases, and 21 bases separated the two germline ends. The sequence was obtained from a woman aged 70-85 years with acute or convalescent COVID-19. The rearrangement links TRBV2 to TRBJ1-2, with D perhaps TRBD1 (6 bases). The specimen was peripheral blood. The CDR3 DNA reads as TGTGCCAGCAGTGAAGCCAGCTATGGCCGTTCCAGGGGTGGCTACACCTTC. Translation gives CASSEASYGRSRGGYTF.